This entry lists 32 T cell receptor beta chains sequenced from one sample in a study of blood T cell repertoires in COVID-19. Profiling relied on immunoSEQ multiplex PCR, and the TCRdb table lists in-frame clones only, not all of them. The repertoire includes a few hundred thousand clones, 86% of them detected once, and 6.2% sits in the top ten. The sample was peripheral blood. The receptor set was obtained from a man in his sixties with acute or convalescent COVID-19.

The V and J genes are TRBV28 and TRBJ1-2, with 11 positions matching TRBD1. J was trimmed by 4 bases and V by 8 bases; bases with no gene match: 3. Germline CDR1 MDHEN, CDR2 SYDVKM. The CDR3 consists of 13 residues. The CDR3 nucleotides are TGTGCCAGCCGGGACAGGGGGGTCTATGGCTACACCTTC. This encodes CASRDRGVYGYTF.

Of note for this clone: At one of its ends the junction is not consistent with the germline gene, which may arise from a read error. The chain employs TRBV19 and TRBJ1-1; 11 positions match TRBD1. Looked up from germline, CDR1 is LNHDA and CDR2 is SQIVND (reference sequence). The CDR3 extends over 17 amino acids. The CDR3 nucleotides read TGTGCCACTAGTAGTATTTTAGGACAGGGGGCGTCCACTGAAGCTTTCTTT. Its protein product is CATSSILGQGASTEAFF.

The chain is built from TRBV28 and TRBJ2-3; 8 positions agree with TRBD2. The V gene end was trimmed by 5 bases and the J gene end by 3 bases; junction bases not matched to a gene: 22. The CDR3 runs to 20 residues. Germline values: CDR1 MDHEN, CDR2 SYDVKM. CDR3 in amino acids: CASSPPFGGRSPRVTDTQYF. CDR3 sequence (DNA): TGTGCCAGCAGTCCCCCTTTTGGCGGGAGGAGTCCCCGGGTTACAGATACGCAGTATTTT.

The CDR3 protein is CASSLTGGPQHF. DNA for the CDR3: TGTGCCAGCAGTTTGACAGGGGGGCCCCAGCATTTT. The chain joins TRBV6-6 to TRBJ1-5; 9 bases are shared with TRBD1. CDR3 length equals 12 residues. Per the germline V gene, CDR1 is MNHNY and CDR2 is SVGAGI (reference sequence). J lost 9 bases, V lost 4 bases, and 1 base had no gene match.

V usage is TRBV6-6 and J usage is TRBJ2-3; D is perhaps TRBD1 (6 bases). Germline V CDR1 and CDR2: MNHNY, SVGAGI (reference sequence). CDR3 length equals 16 residues. The ends were cut back, 10 bases at V and 1 base at J, with 21 bases in the middle. The CDR3 DNA reads as TGTGCCACCGACTGGGGACAAGGAGACGGCACAGATACGCAGTATTTT. Amino acid sequence: CATDWGQGDGTDTQYF.

The genes are TRBV9 and TRBJ1-5, with 12 bases lining up with TRBD1. The germline V gene has CDR1 SGDLS and CDR2 YYNGEE. This CDR3 contains 18 residues. V dropped 4 bases and J dropped 1; count of bases not matched to a gene: 9. The CDR3 DNA follows: TGTGCCAGCAGCTTGGGACAGGGGGCAAATTGGAGCAATCAGCCCCAGCATTTT. Translation gives CASSLGQGANWSNQPQHF.

The chain employs TRBV6-2 or TRBV6-3 and TRBJ2-5; TRBD2 is a possible D gene (6 bases). The CDR3 is 12 residues long. In germline, CDR1 is MNHEY, CDR2 SVGEGT. Between the trimmed V and J ends, which lost 4 bases and 4 bases, there was a span of 7 bases. The CDR3 DNA is TGTGCCAGCAGTTTGGAGGGAGAGACCCAGTACTTC. This encodes CASSLEGETQYF.

This clone was counted once. The gene calls are TRBV9 and TRBJ1-2, with D uncertain. The germline V gene encodes CDR1 SGDLS and CDR2 YYNGEE. CDR3 length: 13 residues. Trimming took 1 base from V and 3 from J, leaving 7 bases between them. CDR3 nucleotide sequence: TGTGCCAGCAGCGTATCCCCGGACTATGGCTACACCTTC. This gives the protein CASSVSPDYGYTF.

V gene TRBV27 combines with J gene TRBJ2-5; D possibly corresponds to TRBD2 (6 bases). Trimming took off 3 bases at V and 4 bases at J, with 9 bases between the two ends. From germline, CDR1 is MNHEY and CDR2 SMNVEV (reference sequence). The length of the CDR3 is 13 residues. The CDR3 region is CASSFWGGETQYF. The CDR3 DNA is TGTGCCAGCAGTTTTTGGGGAGGAGAGACCCAGTACTTC.

The chain has TRBV12-5 and TRBJ1-5; D gene ambiguous. V lost 0 bases, J lost 6 bases, and 12 bases lay in between. The germline V gene encodes CDR1 LGHNT and CDR2 FRNRAP. The CDR3 consists of 15 residues. CDR3 sequence (DNA): TGTGCTAGTGGTTTGGTGTCGGGGATAGGTCAGCCCCAGCATTTT. Translated: CASGLVSGIGQPQHF.

The rearrangement links TRBV25-1 to TRBJ2-7; 11 nucleotides agree with TRBD2. The CDR3 covers 15 residues. The germline V gene encodes CDR1 MGHDK and CDR2 SYGVNS. V gave up 4 bases and J gave up 5 bases; unmatched junction bases: 7. DNA for the CDR3: TGTGCCAGCAGTGGGGGGCTAGCGGGAGGAAACGAGCAGTACTTC. It is translated as CASSGGLAGGNEQYF.

V and J are TRBV7-2 and TRBJ1-5, with D possibly TRBD1 on 6 matching bases. Germline V gene lookup returns CDR1 SGHTA and CDR2 FQGNSA. V lost 5 bases, J lost 3 bases, and 11 bases lay in between. CDR3 length: 14 amino acids. The CDR3 DNA is TGTGCCAGCAGCGTCGGACAGATCAATCAGCCCCAGCATTTT. Its translation: CASSVGQINQPQHF.

This clone was counted between two and nine times. V usage is TRBV19 and J usage is TRBJ1-5, with D perhaps TRBD1 (6 bases). Germline CDR1 and CDR2: LNHDA and SQIVND (reference sequence). The CDR3 length is 15 residues. Trimming removed 9 bases at V and 1 base at J, with 16 bases between. Written as DNA, the CDR3 is TGTGCCAGCGCTGAGAGGGGGAAGAGCAATCAGCCCCAGCATTTT. It codes for CASAERGKSNQPQHF.

The rearrangement links TRBV7-8 to TRBJ1-1, with 11 bases that match TRBD1. The germline V gene has CDR1 SGHVS and CDR2 FQNEAQ. V was pared by 2 bases and J by 5 bases, with 7 bases of the junction left unmatched. This CDR3 has 16 amino acids. This CDR3 is CASSLNGGQGVTEAFF. The CDR3 nucleotides are TGTGCCAGCAGCTTAAATGGGGGACAGGGGGTTACTGAAGCTTTCTTT.

The CDR3 nucleotides read TGCGCCAGCAGCACCGGGACTGTCGGCTATAATTCACCCCTCCACTTT. Amino acids: CASSTGTVGYNSPLHF. The chain couples TRBV5-1 to TRBJ1-6, with a tentative D call TRBD1 (5 bases). Trimming took 4 bases from V and 3 from J, leaving 14 bases between them. The CDR3 is 16 residues long. Germline CDR1 is SGHRS and CDR2 is YFSETQ. The full variable domain, in which reference TRBV5-1 and TRBJ1-6 provide the parts outside the CDR3, is KAGVTQTPRYLIKTRGQQVTLSCSPISGHRSVSWYQQTPGQGLQFLFEYFSETQRNKGNFPGRFSGRQFSNSRSEMNVSTLELGDSALYLCASSTGTVGYNSPLHFGNGTRLTVT.

The chain uses TRBV11-2 and TRBJ2-1; 7 bases fit TRBD1. CDR1 SGHAT and CDR2 FQNNGV come from the germline V gene. CDR3 length equals 12 residues. The junction had 2 bases not matched to a gene; V was cut back by 4 bases and J by 8 bases. The CDR3 loop is CASSYRGDEQFF. The CDR3 DNA reads TGTGCCAGCAGCTACAGGGGTGATGAGCAGTTCTTC.

The chain employs TRBV25-1 and TRBJ2-3; 9 bases are a match to TRBD1. The junction had 7 bases not matched to a gene; V was cut back by 8 bases and J by 4 bases. CDR3 length equals 14 residues. CDR1 and CDR2 (germline): MGHDK, SYGVNS. As DNA, the CDR3 is TGTGCCAGCCGGGACAGGGTATTGGCAGATACGCAGTATTTT. It encodes CASRDRVLADTQYF.

In this sample, this clone turned up a few times. CDR3 nucleotides: TGTGCCAGCAGTGAAACCCGGGACAGGGCTCCGTATGAAAAACTGTTTTTT. It yields the protein CASSETRDRAPYEKLFF. The rearrangement uses TRBV25-1 and TRBJ1-4; 9 nucleotides line up with TRBD1. This CDR3 spans 17 amino acids. V was pared by 2 bases and J by 6 bases, with 10 bases of the junction left unmatched. CDR1 and CDR2 (germline): MGHDK, SYGVNS.

This chain links TRBV7-9 with TRBJ1-4; a weak D match, TRBD1 (6 bases). V dropped 5 bases and J dropped 0 bases, with 25 bases sitting between them. The CDR3 totals 20 residues. Germline CDR1 reads SEHNR; CDR2 reads FQNEAQ (reference sequence). The CDR3 sequence is CASSTLPRGTVFATNEKLFF. In nucleotides, the CDR3 is TGTGCCAGCAGCACCCTGCCCAGGGGAACGGTTTTCGCAACTAATGAAAAACTGTTTTTT.

This clone was observed a handful of times. The chain has TRBV2 and TRBJ2-1, with D perhaps TRBD2 (7 bases). This CDR3 has 15 amino acids. Germline V gene lookup returns CDR1 SNHLY and CDR2 FYNNEI. Trimming removed 1 base from V and 2 bases from J, with 9 bases in between. The CDR3: CASSEGGGPYNEQFF. The CDR3 DNA reads TGTGCCAGCAGTGAAGGGGGGGGCCCCTACAATGAGCAGTTCTTC. Full variable domain (missing parts from reference TRBV2 and TRBJ2-1): EPEVTQTPSHQVTQMGQEVILRCVPISNHLYFYWYRQILGQKVEFLVSFYNNEISEKSEIFDDQFSVERPDGSNFTLKIRSTKLEDSAMYFCASSEGGGPYNEQFFGPGTRLTVL.

The chain has TRBV2 and TRBJ2-6; 11 bases map to TRBD2. The germline V gene has CDR1 SNHLY and CDR2 FYNNEI. This CDR3 region has 22 residues. Trimming at V came to 5 bases and at J to 2 bases, leaving 20 bases not matched to a gene. In nucleotides, the CDR3 is TGTGCCAGCAGTAAAGGGCGACTAGCGGGATCCATTCGGGCCGCTGGGGCCAACGTCCTGACTTTC. Its protein is CASSKGRLAGSIRAAGANVLTF.

CDR3 region: CASSFEADGSYGYTF. The CDR3 DNA reads as TGTGCCAGCAGTTTTGAGGCAGACGGGAGCTATGGCTACACCTTC. The chain employs TRBV28 and TRBJ1-2; unclear D gene. Per the germline V gene, CDR1 is MDHEN and CDR2 is SYDVKM. V gave up 3 bases and J gave up 4 bases, with 15 bases separating them. This CDR3 contains 15 residues.

The chain couples TRBV9 to TRBJ2-3; TRBD1 agrees at 10 bases. Losses at the gene ends were 0 bases for V and 5 bases for J; bases not matched to a gene: 6. CDR3 length equals 16 residues. In germline, CDR1 is SGDLS, CDR2 YYNGEE. CDR3 bases: TGTGCCAGCAGCGTAGCTTCGGGACAGGGGCAAGATACGCAGTATTTT. Protein: CASSVASGQGQDTQYF.

V and J are TRBV7-3 and TRBJ1-1, with D tentatively TRBD1 (6 bases). V lost 0 bases to trimming and J lost 1 base, with 9 bases between them. Germline lookup yields CDR1 SGHTA and CDR2 FQGTGA. The CDR3 covers 15 residues. The CDR3 region is CASSLTQGRNTEAFF. Written as DNA, the CDR3 is TGTGCCAGCAGCTTAACGCAGGGGAGGAACACTGAAGCTTTCTTT.

This chain links TRBV27 with TRBJ2-7, with 7 bases matching TRBD2. Trimming cost V 6 bases and J 3 bases; bases outside gene matches: 14. The CDR3 is 16 residues long. Germline V lookup: CDR1 MNHEY, CDR2 SMNVEV (reference sequence). DNA of the CDR3: TGTGCCAGCAGCTCCTATAGCGGGTGGGCGGACTACGAGCAGTACTTC. Translation: CASSSYSGWADYEQYF.

The chain joins TRBV5-1 to TRBJ1-1; 8 bases are a match to TRBD1. The CDR3 is 16 residues long. Germline trimming cut 3 bases from V and 0 bases from J; bases unmatched to any gene: 7. CDR1 is SGHRS, CDR2 YFSETQ, per germline. The CDR3 here is CASSSTGGGMNTEAFF. The CDR3, as DNA: TGCGCCAGCAGCTCTACAGGGGGAGGTATGAACACTGAAGCTTTCTTT.

The chain employs TRBV6-4 and TRBJ1-6, with 7 bases lining up with TRBD1. CDR1 and CDR2 (germline): MRHNA, SNTAGT. Losses at the gene ends were 6 bases for V and 9 bases for J; bases not matched to a gene: 8. The length of the CDR3 is 14 residues. The CDR3 reads CASRPTGNSSPLHF. The CDR3 DNA follows: TGTGCCAGCAGGCCGACAGGGAACTCTTCACCCCTCCACTTT.

A remark on this clone: Other DNA sequences of this sample code for an identical CDR3. This chain uses TRBV9 with TRBJ2-1; 9 nucleotides align to TRBD2. Germline lookup yields CDR1 SGDLS and CDR2 YYNGEE. Germline trimming cut 0 bases from V and 9 bases from J; bases unmatched to any gene: 7. The CDR3 is made up of 15 amino acids. The CDR3 DNA reads as TGTGCCAGCAGCGTAGAACTAGCGGGTCTAGGTGAGCAGTTCTTC. Amino acid sequence: CASSVELAGLGEQFF.

As regards this clone: The junction does not match germline at one end; this may be a read error. The genes are TRBV12-5 and TRBJ2-5; D ambiguous. This CDR3 spans 12 amino acids. CDR1 and CDR2 from the germline V gene are LGHNT and FRNRAP. CDR3 in amino acids: CASGQEEETQYF. The CDR3 nucleotides are TGTGCTAGTGGCCAAGAGGAAGAAACCCAGTACTTC.

The chain joins TRBV9 to TRBJ2-1; 9 nucleotides agree with TRBD2. V trimming: 4 bases; J trimming: 7 bases; junction bases outside the gene matches: 18. The CDR3 length is 18 residues. Germline V gives CDR1 SGDLS, CDR2 YYNGEE. For the CDR3, the DNA is TGTGCCAGCAGCCCCAGTCAGAGCGGGAGGCTCTTTAGGAATGAGCAGTTCTTC. Translating it yields CASSPSQSGRLFRNEQFF. The full variable domain, rest sourced from reference TRBV9 and TRBJ2-1, is DSGVTQTPKHLITATGQRVTLRCSPRSGDLSVYWYQQSLDQGLQFLIQYYNGEERAKGNILERFSAQQFPDLHSELNLSSLELGDSALYFCASSPSQSGRLFRNEQFFGPGTRLTVL.

This chain uses TRBV6-6 with TRBJ1-2; 8 nucleotides align to TRBD1. V was clipped by 4 bases and J by 6 bases; unmatched bases: 10. The CDR3 has 15 amino acids. Per germline, CDR1 MNHNY and CDR2 SVGAGI (reference sequence). CDR3 in amino acids: CASSSGTGGGDGYTF. DNA of the CDR3: TGTGCCAGCAGTTCCGGGACAGGCGGCGGAGATGGCTACACCTTC.

This chain uses TRBV24-1 with TRBJ2-1; the D is unclear. This CDR3 is 13 amino acids long. The ends were cut back, 0 bases at V and 6 bases at J, with 5 bases in the middle. Per the germline V gene, CDR1 is KGHDR and CDR2 is SFDVKD. CDR3 amino acids: CATSDLWLNEQFF. CDR3 DNA: TGTGCCACCAGTGATTTGTGGCTCAATGAGCAGTTCTTC.